This T cell receptor (beta chain) is drawn from a study of blood T cells in healthy people across ages. The CDR3 is 13 residues long. V lost 7 bases and J lost 0, with 12 bases in between. The germline CDR1 and CDR2 sequences are SQVTM and ANQGSEA. A sample-barcoded 5' primer and a J-beta primer mix were used in a second PCR of roughly 7 to 11 cycles. TCRdb reprocessed the 5' RACE reads with MiXCR, giving one entry per CDR3 protein. The data contain around 2 million distinct CDR3 sequences, approximately 40% of them singletons. At least ten counts were recorded for this clonotype. The sample, 7.5 to 10 milliliters of peripheral blood, was drawn from each donor. They isolated at least 6 million PBMCs from each sample.

The clonotype was recovered from a human donor in good health. This sequence joins TRBV29-1 and TRBJ1-1, with D perhaps TRBD1 (6 bases). The sample was blood. CDR3 DNA: TGCAGCGCCTACAGGGACATGAACACTGAAGCTTTCTTT. Protein product: CSAYRDMNTEAFF.